This T cell receptor (beta chain) was captured in a study of blood T cell repertoires in COVID-19. Study-level information: COVID-19 samples from acute and convalescent phases originated in the United States, Italy and Spain. PBMCs, B-cell-depleted T cells, or T cells were the source of the cDNA or gDNA that made up the material.

Authors' methods: It was from reference gene primer amplification that nucleated cell counts were estimated. Profiled with immunoSEQ multiplex PCR; TCRdb holds only in-frame clones, not every one. Clone size and V and J calls were adopted from that table, with D and trimming inferred from the DNA. The profile shows about 41,000 clones, over 80% of them singletons. CDR1 is SGHRS, CDR2 YFSETQ, per germline. The CDR3 consists of 20 residues. The V segment lost 3 bases and the J segment 5 bases; nucleotides outside the gene matches: 15. The genes are TRBV5-1 and TRBJ2-2, with 14 bases identical to TRBD2. Input material: peripheral blood. The sequence came from a woman aged 80 or older with acute or convalescent COVID-19. CDR3 residues: CASSSTPRLAGGQRTGELFF. CDR3 sequence (DNA): TGCGCCAGCAGCTCAACCCCCCGACTAGCGGGGGGGCAAAGGACCGGGGAGCTGTTTTTT.